The 15 T cell receptor beta chains below come from one sample, sequenced in a study of blood T cells in healthy people across ages. Through a sample-barcoded 5' primer and a J-beta primer mix, a second PCR was run for roughly 6 to 11 cycles. TCRdb used MiXCR to reprocess the 5' RACE reads, holding one entry per CDR3 protein. The sample carries hundreds of thousands of distinct CDR3 sequences, roughly 50% recorded once. Sequencing was performed on blood. The source is a man younger than 40 in good health.

This clonotype turned up a few times. The V call is TRBV20-1, the J call TRBJ2-1, with 8 bases fitting TRBD2. The CDR3 length is 15 residues. The germline gives CDR1 DFQATT, CDR2 SNEGSKA (reference sequence). The V gene end was trimmed by 2 bases and the J gene end by 9 bases; junction bases not matched to a gene: 12. The CDR3 bases are TGCAGTGCTAGAAAGCCAATCGGGACTAGTGGTGAGCAGTTCTTC. Translation gives CSARKPIGTSGEQFF.

This chain links TRBV20-1 with TRBJ2-3, with D unclear. The germline V gene encodes CDR1 DFQATT and CDR2 SNEGSKA (reference sequence). The CDR3 has 11 amino acids. Trimming stripped 3 bases from V and 7 bases from J, with 8 bases between. The CDR3 DNA reads as TGCAGTGCTAGGGCACAAAATACGCAGTATTTT. Encoded protein: CSARAQNTQYF.

The chain couples TRBV7-6 to TRBJ2-1; D ambiguous. V was pared by 6 bases and J by 5 bases, with 11 bases between. CDR3 length equals 13 residues. The germline CDR1 and CDR2 sequences are SGHVS and FNYEAQ. CDR3 bases: TGTGCCAGCAGTCCCGGCTACGACAATGAGCAGTTCTTC. Translation gives CASSPGYDNEQFF.

The chain combines TRBV10-3 with TRBJ2-2, with D tentatively TRBD1 (6 bases). Trimming pared 6 bases from V and 0 bases from J, leaving 17 bases between. Germline loops: CDR1 ENHRY, CDR2 SYGVKD. CDR3 length: 17 amino acids. Written as DNA, the CDR3 is TGTGCCATCAGACGGGCAGGGGTACCAACGAACACCGGGGAGCTGTTTTTT. Amino acids: CAIRRAGVPTNTGELFF.

V usage is TRBV29-1 and J usage is TRBJ2-1; D not certain. This CDR3 region has 11 residues. V was cut by 4 bases and J by 8 bases, with 9 bases left in between. From germline, CDR1 is SQVTM and CDR2 ANQGSEA. The CDR3 DNA reads TGCAGCGTTGTACGCGTGGATGAGCAGTTCTTC. This translates into CSVVRVDEQFF.

In this sample, this clonotype turned up once. The junction shows a germline mismatch at one end, possibly a read error. This chain uses TRBV27 with TRBJ1-6, with D perhaps TRBD1 (5 bases). This CDR3 has 14 residues. In germline, CDR1 is MNHEY, CDR2 SMNVEV (reference sequence). For the CDR3, the DNA is TGTGCCGGCAGTTTTTTGACAGATAATTCACCCCTCCACTTT. It yields the protein CAGSFLTDNSPLHF.

CDR3 residues: CASSWRTGQETQYF. The DNA for the CDR3 is TGTGCCAGCAGCTGGCGAACAGGGCAAGAGACCCAGTACTTC. The chain recombines TRBV11-1 with TRBJ2-5; weak D call: TRBD1 (6 bases). CDR3 size: 14 residues. In germline, CDR1 is SGHAT, CDR2 FQDESV (reference sequence). The V gene lost 4 bases and the J gene lost 2 bases, with 11 bases spanning the gap.

The CDR3 is CASNRREQPQHF. As DNA, the CDR3 is TGTGCCAGCAACCGTCGGGAACAGCCCCAGCATTTT. The chain combines TRBV6-6 with TRBJ1-5; D unclear. Trimming stripped 7 bases from V and 7 bases from J, with 11 bases between. Germline CDR1 and CDR2: MNHNY and SVGAGI (reference sequence). The CDR3 loop spans 12 amino acids.

The rearrangement links TRBV5-1 to TRBJ2-3; D might be TRBD2 (5 bases). Germline CDR1 reads SGHRS; CDR2 reads YFSETQ. CDR3 length: 16 residues. The V end lost 4 bases, the J end lost 4 bases, and 19 bases lay between the germline ends. In nucleotides, the CDR3 is TGCGCCAGCAGCCTAAACTCCGATGCCGGGGCAGATACGCAGTATTTT. Its protein is CASSLNSDAGADTQYF.

The CDR3 DNA reads as TGTGCCAGCAGCGGGGACGTCTCGAACACTGAAGCTTTCTTT. Translated, it gives CASSGDVSNTEAFF. The chain couples TRBV5-5 to TRBJ1-1; a weak D match, TRBD1 (5 bases). Germline V CDR1 and CDR2: SGHKS, YYEKEE (reference sequence). V was cut by 4 bases and J by 1 base, with 11 bases left in between. The CDR3 extends over 14 amino acids.

The genes are TRBV7-2 and TRBJ1-4; D may be TRBD1 (5 bases). The V and J ends lost 2 bases and 11 bases respectively, with 9 bases between them. The CDR3 consists of 12 residues. The germline V gene encodes CDR1 SGHTA and CDR2 FQGNSA. The CDR3 DNA reads TGTGCCAGCAGCTTACCGAAGGGGAAACTGTTTTTT. This encodes CASSLPKGKLFF.

The CDR3 DNA reads as TGTGCCAGCAGCTTAGGGGATGGTTCGTTGCAGTACTTC. This codes for CASSLGDGSLQYF. The chain recombines TRBV11-3 with TRBJ2-5; no firm D call. This CDR3 has 13 amino acids. CDR1 is SGHNT, CDR2 YENEEA, per germline. Trimming took 1 base from V and 11 from J, leaving 14 bases between them.

This clonotype has just a few counts. The CDR3 reads CASSSRMYEQYF. CDR3 in DNA: TGTGCCAGCAGCTCCAGGATGTACGAGCAGTACTTC. This chain connects TRBV7-8 to TRBJ2-7, with no clear D. Germline V gives CDR1 SGHVS, CDR2 FQNEAQ. This CDR3 has 12 amino acids. V gave up 4 bases and J gave up 4 bases, with 8 bases separating them.

CDR3 in amino acids: CASRPGGGIGDTQYF. The CDR3 region has the DNA TGTGCCAGCAGACCCGGGGGGGGGATCGGAGATACGCAGTATTTT. J is TRBJ2-3 and V is TRBV7-2, with 8 nucleotides matching TRBD2. This CDR3 has 15 residues. After removal of 6 bases from V and 5 bases from J, the junction contained 10 bases not matched to a gene. CDR1 is SGHTA, CDR2 FQGNSA, per germline. The full variable domain, rest sourced from reference TRBV7-2 and TRBJ2-3, is GAGVSQSPSNKVTEKGKDVELRCDPISGHTALYWYRQSLGQGLEFLIYFQGNSAPDKSGLPSDRFSAERTGGSVSTLTIQRTQQEDSAVYLCASRPGGGIGDTQYFGPGTRLTVL.

The table lists this clonotype with a few counts. V is TRBV5-1 and J is TRBJ2-1, with D perhaps matching TRBD2 (6 bases). Germline CDR1 SGHRS, CDR2 YFSETQ. V lost 2 bases to trimming and J lost 1 base, with 16 bases between them. The CDR3 runs to 17 residues. The CDR3 is CASSFPSSRGSYNEQFF. The CDR3 bases are TGCGCCAGCAGCTTCCCCTCCTCACGGGGGTCCTACAATGAGCAGTTCTTC.